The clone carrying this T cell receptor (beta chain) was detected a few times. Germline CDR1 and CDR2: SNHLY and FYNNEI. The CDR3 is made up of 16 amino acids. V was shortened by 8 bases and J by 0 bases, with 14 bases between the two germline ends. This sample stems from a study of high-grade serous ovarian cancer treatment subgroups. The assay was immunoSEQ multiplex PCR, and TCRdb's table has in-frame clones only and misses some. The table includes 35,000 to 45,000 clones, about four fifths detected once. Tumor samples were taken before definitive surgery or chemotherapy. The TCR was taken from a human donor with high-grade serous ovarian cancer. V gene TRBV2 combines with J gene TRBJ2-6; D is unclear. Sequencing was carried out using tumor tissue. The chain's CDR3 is CASCLLVGSGANVLTF. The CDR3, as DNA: TGTGCCAGCTGCCTACTGGTTGGCTCTGGGGCCAACGTCCTGACTTTC.